Below are 30 T cell receptor beta chains sequenced from a single sample in a study of T cell clonotyping in hematopoietic cell transplantation. The method was immunoSEQ multiplex PCR; TCRdb's version includes in-frame clones alone and lacks a portion of them. The repertoire holds tens of thousands of clones, with 96% as singletons. Time point here: recipient sample about 28 days before transplant, after cytoreduction. Source: peripheral blood mononuclear cells, taken before stem cell transplant. These TCRs come from a woman between 50 and 59 years old with acute myeloid leukemia. Some clones in this sample may be carry-over from other donors' samples.

The gene calls are TRBV4-1 and TRBJ1-2, with 7 bases aligning to TRBD1. The CDR3 length is 14 residues. The ends lost 1 base at V and 3 bases at J; junction bases unmatched: 2. From germline, CDR1 is MGHRA and CDR2 YSYEKL. The CDR3 here is CASSQVDRDYGYTF. The CDR3 bases are TGCGCCAGCAGCCAAGTCGACAGGGACTATGGCTACACCTTC.

CDR3 loop: CASSPGGSGAFGEQYF. CDR3 nucleotides: TGTGCCAGCAGCCCGGGCGGGAGCGGAGCCTTCGGAGAGCAGTACTTC. The chain has TRBV7-6 and TRBJ2-7, with 7 bases matching TRBD2. Germline V gene lookup returns CDR1 SGHVS and CDR2 FNYEAQ. After removal of 5 bases from V and 7 bases from J, the junction contained 17 bases not matched to a gene. This CDR3 region has 16 residues.

The genes are TRBV7-9 and TRBJ1-1, with 7 bases that match TRBD1. Germline assignment: CDR1 SEHNR and CDR2 FQNEAQ (reference sequence). The CDR3 is made up of 15 amino acids. V shed 5 bases and J 2 bases; nucleotides not matched to a gene: 8. The CDR3 DNA reads TGTGCCAGCAGCCCCGACAGGGAGGATAACACTGAAGCTTTCTTT. Amino acid sequence: CASSPDREDNTEAFF.

CDR3 nucleotides: TGTGCCAGTAGTAGTGGGACAGGGGTCTATGAAAAACTGTTTTTT. Its protein is CASSSGTGVYEKLFF. The chain uses TRBV19 and TRBJ1-4; TRBD1 matches 10 bases. V lost 4 bases to trimming and J lost 6 bases; unmatched junction nucleotides: 5. The CDR3 has 15 amino acids. The V gene's germline CDR1 is LNHDA and CDR2 SQIVND (reference sequence).

The chain has TRBV28 and TRBJ1-3; D might be TRBD1 (5 bases). Trimming shortened V by 7 bases and J by 0 bases, and 13 bases separated the two germline ends. This CDR3 region has 15 residues. Germline assignment: CDR1 MDHEN and CDR2 SYDVKM. The CDR3 is CASTVDRVSGNTIYF. As DNA, the CDR3 is TGTGCCAGCACCGTAGACAGAGTCTCTGGAAACACCATATATTTT.

Only one count was recorded for this clone. The rearrangement links TRBV6-5 to TRBJ1-2, with D tentatively TRBD1 (5 bases). V was cut by 6 bases and J by 9 bases, with 17 bases left in between. The CDR3 totals 13 residues. The V gene's germline CDR1 is MNHEY and CDR2 SVGAGI. The CDR3: CASSLDSTRSYTF. The CDR3 nucleotides are TGTGCCAGCAGCCTCGACAGCACTAGGAGCTACACCTTC.

V usage is TRBV15 and J usage is TRBJ1-4, with D perhaps matching TRBD1 (6 bases). The CDR3 spans 14 residues. Deletions cut 5 bases from V and 4 bases from J, with 11 bases between. Per the germline V gene, CDR1 is LNHNV and CDR2 is YYDKDF (reference sequence). CDR3: CATSPDSYNEKLFF. Here the CDR3 DNA reads TGTGCCACCAGCCCGGACAGCTATAATGAAAAACTGTTTTTT.

The CDR3 bases are TGTGCCAGCAGTCGAGTGACTGAGAACACTGAAGCTTTCTTT. The encoded protein is CASSRVTENTEAFF. The chain links TRBV11-1 to TRBJ1-1; D unclear. The CDR3 spans 14 residues. The germline gives CDR1 SGHAT, CDR2 FQDESV (reference sequence). The V end was cut by 6 bases, the J end by 1 base, with 12 bases between.

This clone has a single count. The chain joins TRBV2 to TRBJ1-1; TRBD1 is a possible D gene (5 bases). Germline V gene lookup returns CDR1 SNHLY and CDR2 FYNNEI. The CDR3 consists of 14 residues. V lost 7 bases and J lost 0, with 12 bases in between. CDR3 in amino acids: CASTLTEMNTEAFF. CDR3 DNA: TGTGCCAGCACTTTGACAGAAATGAACACTGAAGCTTTCTTT.

This chain joins TRBV19 and TRBJ1-1, with a possible D match to TRBD1 (6 bases). Germline loops: CDR1 LNHDA, CDR2 SQIVND (reference sequence). The CDR3 length is 10 residues. V lost 10 bases and J 11 bases, leaving 14 bases between the germline ends. The CDR3 DNA sequence: TGTGCCACCGGACAGTTTTTGGCTTTCTTT. It is translated as CATGQFLAFF.

This clone showed up just a few times. J is TRBJ1-3 and V is TRBV5-1, with unresolved D. CDR1 SGHRS and CDR2 YFSETQ come from the germline V gene. There are 13 residues in the CDR3. Trimming took 5 bases from V and 4 from J, leaving 10 bases between them. The CDR3 protein is CASRRTAGNTIYF. The CDR3 DNA reads TGCGCCAGCAGACGCACAGCCGGAAACACCATATATTTT. The full variable domain, its missing parts supplied by reference TRBV5-1 and TRBJ1-3, is KAGVTQTPRYLIKTRGQQVTLSCSPISGHRSVSWYQQTPGQGLQFLFEYFSETQRNKGNFPGRFSGRQFSNSRSEMNVSTLELGDSALYLCASRRTAGNTIYFGEGSWLTVV.

The chain couples TRBV7-9 to TRBJ1-6; TRBD1 is a possible D gene (6 bases). The CDR3 sequence is 14 residues long. Per the germline V gene, CDR1 is SEHNR and CDR2 is FQNEAQ (reference sequence). Trimming removed 1 base at V and 10 bases at J, with 11 bases between. The DNA for the CDR3 is TGTGCCAGCAGCTTAGAACAGGGACGATCACCCCTCCACTTT. This sequence encodes CASSLEQGRSPLHF.

V and J are TRBV30 and TRBJ1-1; D gene uncertain. CDR1 is GTSNPN and CDR2 is SVGIG in the germline V gene (reference sequence). This CDR3 has 13 amino acids. V gave up 4 bases and J gave up 0 bases, with 9 bases separating them. The CDR3 bases are TGTGCCTGGACCGACGGAATGAACACTGAAGCTTTCTTT. As protein: CAWTDGMNTEAFF. Based on the CDR3 plus reference TRBV30 and TRBJ1-1, the full variable domain is SQTIHQWPATLVQPVGSPLSLECTVEGTSNPNLYWYRQAAGRGLQLLFYSVGIGQISSEVPQNLSASRPQDRQFILSSKKLLLSDSGFYLCAWTDGMNTEAFFGQGTRLTVV.

The chain carries TRBV7-9 and TRBJ1-5; D is unclear. Germline CDR1 and CDR2: SEHNR and FQNEAQ (reference sequence). V was pared by 3 bases and J by 3 bases, with 3 bases between. The CDR3 contains 12 residues. CDR3 sequence (DNA): TGTGCCAGCAGCTTGCCCAATCAGCCCCAGCATTTT. Protein sequence: CASSLPNQPQHF.

This clone was picked up one time. The junction and the germline gene differ at one end; a read error may be behind it. The chain recombines TRBV7-7 with TRBJ2-4; the match to TRBD2 covers 11 bases. In germline, CDR1 is SSHAT, CDR2 FNYEAQ (reference sequence). The CDR3 runs 20 residues. CDR3 loop: CASSFQRASGRLRSKNIQYF. The CDR3 bases are TGTGCTAGCAGCTTCCAGCGGGCTAGCGGGAGGCTGCGCTCCAAAAACATTCAGTACTTC.

The chain couples TRBV7-9 to TRBJ2-7, with 14 positions matching TRBD2. Per the germline V gene, CDR1 is SEHNR and CDR2 is FQNEAQ (reference sequence). The length of the CDR3 is 17 residues. V trimming: 6 bases; J trimming: 2 bases; junction bases outside the gene matches: 9. The CDR3 protein is CASSRGLAGVGTYEQYF. In nucleotides, the CDR3 is TGTGCCAGCAGTCGGGGACTAGCGGGAGTAGGCACCTACGAGCAGTACTTC.

The genes are TRBV6-5 and TRBJ1-2, with a weak D call TRBD1 (5 bases). Germline lookup yields CDR1 MNHEY and CDR2 SVGAGI. V was clipped by 0 bases and J by 4 bases, with 9 bases between them. The CDR3 totals 14 residues. The CDR3 DNA reads as TGTGCCAGCAGTTACTCGAGAACAGGCTATGGCTACACCTTC. Encoded protein: CASSYSRTGYGYTF.

CDR3 sequence: CASSSPQREFEQYF. CDR3 nucleotides: TGCGCCAGCAGCTCCCCACAGCGGGAGTTCGAGCAGTACTTC. The chain links TRBV5-1 to TRBJ2-7; 8 nucleotides line up with TRBD2. The germline CDR1 and CDR2 sequences are SGHRS and YFSETQ. The CDR3 is made up of 14 amino acids. The V and J ends lost 3 bases and 6 bases, in that order; junction bases with no gene match: 8.

V and J are TRBV6-5 and TRBJ1-3; 8 positions match TRBD1. This CDR3 is 15 amino acids long. After removal of 5 bases from V and 3 bases from J, the junction contained 6 bases not matched to a gene. Germline loops: CDR1 MNHEY, CDR2 SVGAGI. The CDR3 is CASSARTGSGNTIYF. The CDR3 DNA follows: TGTGCCAGCAGTGCCCGGACAGGGAGTGGAAACACCATATATTTT.

The CDR3 DNA follows: TGTGCCAGCAGTAACGGACAGGCTGGAAACACCATATATTTT. It translates to CASSNGQAGNTIYF. V and J are TRBV6-5 and TRBJ1-3, with TRBD1 matching 7 bases. V was clipped by 5 bases and J by 2 bases; unmatched bases: 3. The germline gives CDR1 MNHEY, CDR2 SVGAGI. The CDR3 runs to 14 residues.

The chain recombines TRBV30 with TRBJ1-5; D gene ambiguous. The V end was cut by 0 bases, the J end by 0 bases, with 6 bases between. The CDR3 is 14 residues long. In germline, CDR1 is GTSNPN, CDR2 SVGIG (reference sequence). The CDR3 spells CAWSVLHSNQPQHF. The DNA of the CDR3 is TGTGCCTGGAGTGTACTCCATAGCAATCAGCCCCAGCATTTT.

The chain is built from TRBV29-1 and TRBJ1-2; D not certain. Germline values: CDR1 SQVTM, CDR2 ANQGSEA. The CDR3 covers 12 residues. The germline V and J ends were trimmed by 6 bases and 4 bases, with 12 bases remaining between them. The CDR3 protein is CSVPELGYGYTF. CDR3 bases: TGCAGCGTGCCTGAACTTGGCTATGGCTACACCTTC.

This clone was seen only a few times. At one of its ends the junction is not consistent with the germline gene, which may arise from a read error. The rearrangement uses TRBV28 and TRBJ1-2; 12 nucleotides match TRBD1. CDR1 is MDHEN and CDR2 is SYDVKM in the germline V gene. The CDR3 has 15 amino acids. CDR3 loop: CAISTLGQGAEGYTF. CDR3 nucleotide sequence: TGTGCCATCAGTACCTTGGGACAGGGGGCGGAGGGCTACACCTTC.

The CDR3 loop reads CAISVNYGIEPQHF. The CDR3 region has the DNA TGTGCCATCAGTGTAAATTACGGAATCGAGCCCCAGCATTTT. The chain links TRBV10-3 to TRBJ1-5, with D unresolved. Germline CDR1 and CDR2: ENHRY and SYGVKD. This CDR3 is 14 amino acids long. Trimming took 4 bases from V and 8 from J, leaving 15 bases between them.

The chain uses TRBV5-5 and TRBJ1-4, with D unclear. This CDR3 has 15 amino acids. Germline V CDR1 and CDR2: SGHKS, YYEKEE (reference sequence). The V gene lost 5 bases and the J gene lost 5 bases, with 16 bases spanning the gap. The CDR3 spells CASSRFEGGNEKLFF. The CDR3, as DNA: TGTGCCAGCAGTCGGTTCGAAGGAGGGAATGAAAAACTGTTTTTT.

This chain links TRBV6-5 with TRBJ1-5; 9 nucleotides agree with TRBD1. The CDR3 totals 15 residues. V lost 0 bases and J lost 6; bases outside the gene matches: 3. Germline assignment: CDR1 MNHEY and CDR2 SVGAGI. The CDR3 loop is CASSYSQGQGQPQHF. The CDR3 bases are TGTGCCAGCAGTTACTCTCAGGGACAGGGTCAGCCCCAGCATTTT.

This chain links TRBV6-5 with TRBJ2-3, with D tentatively TRBD1 (6 bases). CDR1 and CDR2 (germline): MNHEY, SVGAGI. The CDR3 spans 13 residues. V gave up 4 bases and J gave up 4 bases, with 9 bases separating them. The CDR3 DNA sequence: TGTGCCAGCAGTTCCAGGGGAGCAGATACGCAGTATTTT. This translates into CASSSRGADTQYF.

The genes are TRBV2 and TRBJ1-5, with 7 bases identical to TRBD1. The CDR3 covers 15 residues. Germline CDR1 is SNHLY and CDR2 is FYNNEI. V trimming: 5 bases; J trimming: 3 bases; junction bases outside the gene matches: 7. The CDR3 DNA reads as TGTGCCAGCAGTATGGGCAGGGGGAACAATCAGCCCCAGCATTTT. Translating it yields CASSMGRGNNQPQHF.

The chain links TRBV5-1 to TRBJ2-4, with a possible D match to TRBD2 (6 bases). V was trimmed by 2 bases and J by 0 bases, leaving 15 bases between them. There are 17 residues in the CDR3. Germline V lookup: CDR1 SGHRS, CDR2 YFSETQ. CDR3 amino acids: CASSFLPGELAKNIQYF. The DNA for the CDR3 is TGCGCCAGCAGCTTTCTCCCGGGGGAACTAGCCAAAAACATTCAGTACTTC.

V gene TRBV4-1 combines with J gene TRBJ1-3; possible D gene TRBD1, 5 bases. Trimming pared 4 bases from V and 2 bases from J, leaving 9 bases between. CDR3 length equals 14 residues. CDR1 and CDR2 (germline): MGHRA, YSYEKL. CDR3 in amino acids: CASSPRDTGNTIYF. In nucleotides, the CDR3 is TGCGCCAGCAGCCCCAGGGATACTGGAAACACCATATATTTT.